This T cell receptor (beta chain) was found in a study of T cell responses to AZD1222 COVID-19 vaccine. Method: immunoSEQ multiplex PCR; TCRdb's copy keeps in-frame clones and lacks some. The sample gives around 130,000 clones, over 85% of which show up once; around 3.3% is in the top ten. Study results and caveats: The peak T cell response came first, and repertoires were sampled only after it.

This clone showed up just once. What it recognizes is unknown. The same CDR3 is also encoded by other DNA sequences in this sample. The CDR3 spans 14 residues. Germline assignment: CDR1 MDHEN and CDR2 SYDVKM. The V and J ends lost 7 bases and 0 bases respectively, with 10 bases between them. V is TRBV28 and J is TRBJ1-3; no clear D gene. The sequence was collected from an adult in good health. The sample here was peripheral blood, taken on day 0 of AZD1222 vaccination. The CDR3 sequence is CASIRGSSGNTIYF. DNA of the CDR3: TGTGCCAGCATCCGGGGAAGCTCTGGAAACACCATATATTTT.